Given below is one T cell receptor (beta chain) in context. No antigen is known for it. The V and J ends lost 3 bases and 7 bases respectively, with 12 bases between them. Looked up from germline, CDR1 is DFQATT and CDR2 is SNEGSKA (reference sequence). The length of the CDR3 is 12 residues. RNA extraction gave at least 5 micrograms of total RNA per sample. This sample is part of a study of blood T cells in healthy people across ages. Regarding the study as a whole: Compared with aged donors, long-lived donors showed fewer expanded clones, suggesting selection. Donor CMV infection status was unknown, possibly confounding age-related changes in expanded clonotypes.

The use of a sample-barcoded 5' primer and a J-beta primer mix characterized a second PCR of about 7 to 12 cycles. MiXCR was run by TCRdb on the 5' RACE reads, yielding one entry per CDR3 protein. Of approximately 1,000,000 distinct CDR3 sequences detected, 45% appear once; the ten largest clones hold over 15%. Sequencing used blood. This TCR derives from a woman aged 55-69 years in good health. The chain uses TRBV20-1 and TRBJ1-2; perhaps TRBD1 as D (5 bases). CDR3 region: CSARDTLSGYTF. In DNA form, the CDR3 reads TGCAGTGCTAGGGACACACTGAGTGGCTACACCTTC.